A single sample gave rise to the 21 T cell receptor beta chains below, sequenced in a study of identical twins. MiXCR, run by TCRdb on the 5' RACE reads, gives a single entry per CDR3 protein. Here the sample spans approximately 500,000 distinct CDR3 sequences, about 24% being singletons. The sample was also linked to a second study, of T cells expressing NK-cell markers.

The sample taken for sequencing was CD4+ T cells sorted from blood. Source of these receptors: a woman aged 18-29 years in good health.

This clonotype was detected only a few times. The gene calls are TRBV2 and TRBJ2-2; D remains unclear. Germline lookup yields CDR1 SNHLY and CDR2 FYNNEI. The CDR3 runs to 11 residues. V shed 7 bases and J shed 6 bases, with 6 bases lying between them. Here the CDR3 reads CASTVSGELFF. The CDR3 bases are TGTGCCAGCACCGTATCCGGGGAGCTGTTTTTT.

This sequence joins TRBV20-1 and TRBJ2-5, with a possible D match to TRBD2 (5 bases). Trimming left V 6 bases short and J 10 bases short, with 24 bases between. This CDR3 contains 14 residues. Germline V CDR1 and CDR2: DFQATT, SNEGSKA (reference sequence). The CDR3, as DNA: TGCAGTGCGCTAGGGTTGAGTCAGGCCGAGGGCCAGTACTTC. Translation: CSALGLSQAEGQYF.

The chain recombines TRBV30 with TRBJ2-3; the D call may be TRBD1 or TRBD2 (5 bases each). V was shortened by 2 bases and J by 0 bases, with 9 bases between the two germline ends. CDR3 size: 14 residues. Germline CDR1 GTSNPN, CDR2 SVGIG (reference sequence). CDR3 DNA: TGTGCCTGGAGTCCGGGGCGTAGCACAGATACGCAGTATTTT. Translation: CAWSPGRSTDTQYF.

This clonotype was counted many times. This rearrangement joins TRBV11-2 to TRBJ2-7; 13 bases map to TRBD2. The germline V gene encodes CDR1 SGHAT and CDR2 FQNNGV. CDR3 size: 19 residues. Germline trimming cut 1 base from V and 6 bases from J; bases unmatched to any gene: 15. Here the CDR3 reads CASSLVTPWTSGSETEQYF. The CDR3 bases are TGTGCCAGCAGCTTAGTCACCCCCTGGACTAGCGGGAGTGAGACCGAGCAGTACTTC.

CDR3 DNA sequence: TGTGCCAGCAGCTTAGTGGCGGGCGGGGGGAAAACAGATACGCAGTATTTT. Encoded protein: CASSLVAGGGKTDTQYF. The gene calls are TRBV7-2 and TRBJ2-3; 8 bases line up with TRBD2. Germline CDR1 SGHTA, CDR2 FQGNSA. CDR3 length: 17 amino acids. V gave up 1 base and J gave up 3 bases; unmatched junction bases: 9.

This clonotype was detected only a few times. V gene TRBV4-3 combines with J gene TRBJ2-4, with 7 bases lining up with TRBD1. The CDR3 covers 17 residues. The trim removed 1 base at V and 9 bases at J, leaving 15 bases unmatched. Looked up from germline, CDR1 is LGHNA and CDR2 is YSLEER. The CDR3 bases are TGCGCCAGCAGCCAAGGGGTGACAGGGAGAGAGCGGAGCATTCAGTACTTC. This codes for CASSQGVTGRERSIQYF.

The CDR3 DNA reads as TGCGCCAGCAGCTTTGAAACTACCAGGGTTGAGCAGTTCTTC. Protein product: CASSFETTRVEQFF. The chain is built from TRBV5-1 and TRBJ2-1; D may be TRBD1 (5 bases). Germline assignment: CDR1 SGHRS and CDR2 YFSETQ. This CDR3 spans 14 amino acids. V was trimmed by 2 bases and J by 9 bases, leaving 15 bases between them.

The chain uses TRBV20-1 and TRBJ1-2; TRBD1 is a possible D gene (6 bases). This CDR3 is built from 13 residues. CDR1 is DFQATT and CDR2 is SNEGSKA in the germline V gene (reference sequence). Trimming cost V 0 bases and J 2 bases, with 7 bases left between them. CDR3 in amino acids: CSARDQGNYGYTF. The DNA for the CDR3 is TGCAGTGCTAGAGATCAGGGGAACTATGGCTACACCTTC.

The chain couples TRBV7-3 to TRBJ2-7; D is possibly TRBD1 (6 bases). This CDR3 region has 15 residues. Germline CDR1 reads SGHTA; CDR2 reads FQGTGA. V lost 1 base and J 0 bases, leaving 10 bases between the germline ends. CDR3 nucleotide sequence: TGTGCCAGCAGCTTAATGGGGACACCCTCCTACGAGCAGTACTTC. Protein product: CASSLMGTPSYEQYF.

This chain uses TRBV20-1 with TRBJ2-3, with D possibly called TRBD1 or TRBD2 (5 bases each). V lost 2 bases, J lost 1 base, and 10 bases lay in between. CDR1 is DFQATT and CDR2 is SNEGSKA in the germline V gene (reference sequence). This CDR3 is 14 amino acids long. CDR3 region: CSARTWDRTDTQYF. CDR3 sequence (DNA): TGCAGTGCTAGAACCTGGGACCGCACAGATACGCAGTATTTT.

This clonotype was counted between two and nine times. V usage is TRBV7-2 and J usage is TRBJ2-7; TRBD1 matches at 9 bases. Germline assignment: CDR1 SGHTA and CDR2 FQGNSA. V was clipped by 5 bases and J by 5 bases; unmatched bases: 7. The CDR3 is made up of 14 amino acids. The CDR3 nucleotides read TGTGCCAGCAGCCTAGACAGGGGGATACACGAGCAGTACTTC. This encodes CASSLDRGIHEQYF.

This clonotype was recorded a few times. V usage is TRBV12-3 or TRBV12-4 and J usage is TRBJ2-7; TRBD1 is a possible D gene (5 bases). The CDR3 contains 14 residues. Trimming took off 3 bases at V and 0 bases at J, with 9 bases between the two ends. The CDR3 sequence is CASSFTGFSYEQYF. The CDR3 DNA follows: TGTGCCAGCAGTTTCACAGGTTTCTCCTACGAGCAGTACTTC.

The chain has TRBV5-1 and TRBJ2-1; no clear D gene. Trimming removed 2 bases at V and 0 bases at J, with 9 bases between. The germline gives CDR1 SGHRS, CDR2 YFSETQ. The CDR3 runs to 15 residues. CDR3: CASSLSSSSYNEQFF. DNA for the CDR3: TGCGCCAGCAGCTTATCAAGTAGCTCCTACAATGAGCAGTTCTTC.

This clonotype was seen a few times. The chain uses TRBV11-2 and TRBJ2-1; 8 nucleotides align to TRBD2. Trimming took 7 bases from V and 9 from J; bases not matched to a gene: 17. The CDR3 is made up of 16 amino acids. Germline assignment: CDR1 SGHAT and CDR2 FQNNGV. Here the CDR3 reads CASNPIAGTPAGEQFF. DNA of the CDR3: TGTGCCAGCAACCCCATAGCGGGGACACCCGCTGGTGAGCAGTTCTTC. The variable domain in full, with the rest retrieved from reference TRBV11-2 and TRBJ2-1, is EAGVAQSPRYKIIEKRQSVAFWCNPISGHATLYWYQQILGQGPKLLIQFQNNGVVDDSQLPKDRFSAERLKGVDSTLKIQPAKLEDSAVYLCASNPIAGTPAGEQFFGPGTRLTVL.

V is TRBV6-5 and J is TRBJ2-2; no firm D call. Germline CDR1 MNHEY, CDR2 SVGAGI. This CDR3 contains 12 residues. V was cut by 5 bases and J by 6 bases, with 7 bases left in between. The CDR3 nucleotides are TGTGCCAGCAGTCGTCTCGCCGGGGAGCTGTTTTTT. Protein: CASSRLAGELFF.

In this sample, this clonotype turned up many times. The rearrangement links TRBV7-9 to TRBJ2-3, with D uncertain. The CDR3 contains 11 residues. In germline, CDR1 is SEHNR, CDR2 FQNEAQ (reference sequence). V dropped 10 bases and J dropped 0 bases, with 5 bases sitting between them. CDR3 DNA sequence: TGTGCCACGACAAGCACAGATACGCAGTATTTT. This gives the protein CATTSTDTQYF.

This chain links TRBV12-3 or TRBV12-4 with TRBJ2-1, with D possibly being TRBD2 (5 bases). With 7 bases removed from V and 5 bases from J, the gap between germline ends came to 18 bases. This CDR3 region has 15 residues. CDR3 residues: CASNLRWGADNEQFF. The CDR3 nucleotides are TGTGCCAGCAACCTAAGGTGGGGAGCGGACAATGAGCAGTTCTTC.

V usage is TRBV3-1 and J usage is TRBJ2-3, with TRBD2 matching over 7 bases. Trimming cost V 4 bases and J 1 base; bases outside gene matches: 5. The CDR3 covers 15 residues. CDR1 and CDR2 (germline): LGHDT, YNNKEL (reference sequence). The CDR3 bases are TGTGCCAGCAGCCGCCAGCGGGAAGGCACAGATACGCAGTATTTT. Protein sequence: CASSRQREGTDTQYF.

The chain recombines TRBV3-1 with TRBJ1-6; D uncertain. CDR3 length: 12 amino acids. The germline CDR1 and CDR2 sequences are LGHDT and YNNKEL (reference sequence). Trimming left V 0 bases short and J 9 bases short, with 3 bases between. The CDR3: CASSQDPSPLHF. The CDR3, as DNA: TGTGCCAGCAGCCAAGACCCTTCACCCCTCCACTTT.

This clonotype has more than one count but fewer than ten. The genes are TRBV4-1 and TRBJ2-7; 8 nucleotides match TRBD1. The CDR3 length is 15 residues. V lost 2 bases, J lost 4 bases, and 7 bases stayed unmatched. Germline V gives CDR1 MGHRA, CDR2 YSYEKL. The DNA for the CDR3 is TGCGCCAGCAGCCAACCTGGACAGGGAAGATACGAGCAGTACTTC. Amino acids: CASSQPGQGRYEQYF.

This clonotype was counted a few times. The chain couples TRBV24-1 to TRBJ2-2; the match to TRBD1 covers 9 bases. With 3 bases clipped from V and 6 bases from J, the junction kept 4 bases outside the gene matches. This CDR3 has 15 amino acids. CDR1 KGHDR and CDR2 SFDVKD come from the germline V gene. For the CDR3, the DNA is TGTGCCACCAGTGATCTCCGGGACAGGGCCGGGGAGCTGTTTTTT. Protein sequence: CATSDLRDRAGELFF.